What follows is one T cell receptor beta chain and its context. V was clipped by 3 bases and J by 2 bases; unmatched bases: 7. CDR1 is SGHRS and CDR2 is YFSETQ in the germline V gene. The CDR3 is 17 amino acids. Per the original data handling: For nucleated cells, counts were estimated from reference gene primer amplification. Data came from immunoSEQ multiplex PCR; TCRdb stores just in-frame clones and leaves some out. V, J and clone size are those of that table, while D and trimming were read from the DNA. The sample lists 150,000 to 200,000 clones; around 84% were seen once. This sample was taken from a study of blood T cell repertoires in COVID-19. Study details: The United States, Italy and Spain supplied acute and convalescent COVID-19 samples. T cells, B-cell-depleted T cells, or PBMCs provided the cDNA or gDNA that served as material.

The TCR comes from a woman older than 75 with acute or convalescent COVID-19. The sequencing input was peripheral blood. The rearrangement joins TRBV5-1 to TRBJ2-4, with 11 bases matching TRBD2. CDR3: CASSSGLAGGTKNIQYF. The CDR3 bases are TGCGCCAGCAGCTCCGGACTAGCGGGTGGGACCAAAAACATTCAGTACTTC.